This T cell receptor beta chain was observed in a study of blood T cell repertoires in COVID-19. At the level of the study: T cells, B-cell-depleted T cells, or PBMCs provided the cDNA or gDNA that served as material.

TCRdb's table, derived via immunoSEQ multiplex PCR, lists solely in-frame clones and lacks some. This sample has approximately 170,000 clones, with about 88% found just once. Cohort 3 donors counted as recovered after two negative PCRs, clearance, or resolved symptoms. The germline V gene has CDR1 SEHNR and CDR2 FQNEAQ (reference sequence). The CDR3 spans 15 residues. V shed 4 bases and J 9 bases; nucleotides not matched to a gene: 7. V and J are TRBV7-9 and TRBJ2-1, with TRBD2 identical over 12 bases. The receptor was isolated from a woman aged 18-30 years who had recovered from COVID-19. Specimen: PBMCs or T cells enriched from blood (not recorded which). The CDR3 DNA reads as TGTGCCAGCAGCTCACTAGCGGGAGGACGTGGTGAGCAGTTCTTC. Amino acids: CASSSLAGGRGEQFF.